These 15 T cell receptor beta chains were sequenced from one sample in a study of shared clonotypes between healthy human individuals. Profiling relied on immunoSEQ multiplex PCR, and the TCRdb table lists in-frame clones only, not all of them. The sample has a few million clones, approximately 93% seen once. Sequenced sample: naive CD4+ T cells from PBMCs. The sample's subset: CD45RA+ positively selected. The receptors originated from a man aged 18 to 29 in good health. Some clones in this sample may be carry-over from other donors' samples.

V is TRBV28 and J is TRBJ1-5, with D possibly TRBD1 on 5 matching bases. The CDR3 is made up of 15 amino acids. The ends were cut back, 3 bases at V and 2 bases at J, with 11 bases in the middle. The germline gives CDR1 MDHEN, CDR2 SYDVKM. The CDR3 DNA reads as TGTGCCAGCAGTTTGGGGGGTCCTGGCAATCAGCCCCAGCATTTT. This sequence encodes CASSLGGPGNQPQHF.

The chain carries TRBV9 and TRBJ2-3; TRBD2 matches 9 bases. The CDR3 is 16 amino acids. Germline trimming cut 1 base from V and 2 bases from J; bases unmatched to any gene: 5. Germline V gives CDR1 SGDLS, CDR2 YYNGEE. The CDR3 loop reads CASSVLAGADTDTQYF. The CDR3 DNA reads TGTGCCAGCAGCGTATTAGCGGGGGCTGACACAGATACGCAGTATTTT. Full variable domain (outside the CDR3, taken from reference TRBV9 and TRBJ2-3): DSGVTQTPKHLITATGQRVTLRCSPRSGDLSVYWYQQSLDQGLQFLIQYYNGEERAKGNILERFSAQQFPDLHSELNLSSLELGDSALYFCASSVLAGADTDTQYFGPGTRLTVL.

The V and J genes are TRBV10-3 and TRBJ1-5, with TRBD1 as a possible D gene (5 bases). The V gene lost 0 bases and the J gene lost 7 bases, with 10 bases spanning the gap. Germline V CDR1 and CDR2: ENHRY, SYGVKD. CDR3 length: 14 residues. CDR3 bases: TGTGCCATCAGTGAGTCGACTCAGGGACAGCCCCAGCATTTT. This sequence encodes CAISESTQGQPQHF.

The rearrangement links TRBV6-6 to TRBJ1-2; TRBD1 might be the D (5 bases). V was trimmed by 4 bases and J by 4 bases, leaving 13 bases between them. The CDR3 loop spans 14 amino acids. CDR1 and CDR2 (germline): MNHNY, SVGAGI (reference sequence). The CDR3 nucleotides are TGTGCCAGCAGTTCCCCAGGGCTTAGCTATGGCTACACCTTC. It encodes CASSSPGLSYGYTF.

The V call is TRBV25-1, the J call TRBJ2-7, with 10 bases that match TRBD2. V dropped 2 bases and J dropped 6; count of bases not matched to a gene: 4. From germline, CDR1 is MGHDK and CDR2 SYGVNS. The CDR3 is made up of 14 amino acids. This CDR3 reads CASSESGRAVEQYF. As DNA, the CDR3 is TGTGCCAGCAGTGAAAGCGGGAGGGCCGTCGAGCAGTACTTC.

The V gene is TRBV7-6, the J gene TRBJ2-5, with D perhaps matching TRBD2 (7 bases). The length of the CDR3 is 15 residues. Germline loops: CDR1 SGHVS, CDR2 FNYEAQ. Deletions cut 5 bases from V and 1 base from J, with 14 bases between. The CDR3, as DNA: TGTGCCAGCAGCAAAAGCGGGACATCCCAAGAGACCCAGTACTTC. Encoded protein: CASSKSGTSQETQYF.

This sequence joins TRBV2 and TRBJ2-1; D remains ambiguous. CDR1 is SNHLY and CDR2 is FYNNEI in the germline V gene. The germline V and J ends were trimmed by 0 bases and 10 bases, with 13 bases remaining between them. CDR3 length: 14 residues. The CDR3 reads CASSEAIRNAEQFF. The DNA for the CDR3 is TGTGCCAGCAGTGAAGCCATACGTAACGCCGAGCAGTTCTTC.

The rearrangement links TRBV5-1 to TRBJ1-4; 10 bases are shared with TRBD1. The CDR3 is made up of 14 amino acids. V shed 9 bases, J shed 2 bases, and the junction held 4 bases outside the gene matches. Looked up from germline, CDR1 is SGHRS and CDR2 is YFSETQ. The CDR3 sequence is CATGQGDTNEKLFF. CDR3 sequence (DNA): TGCGCCACCGGACAGGGGGATACTAATGAAAAACTGTTTTTT.

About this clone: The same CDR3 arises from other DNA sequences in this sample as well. CDR3 bases: TGTGCCAGCAGCTTAGGGGGACTAGCTTTAGATACGCAGTATTTT. This translates into CASSLGGLALDTQYF. V gene TRBV7-2 combines with J gene TRBJ2-3; 9 bases line up with TRBD2. The CDR3 extends over 15 amino acids. From germline, CDR1 is SGHTA and CDR2 FQGNSA. V dropped 1 base and J dropped 5; count of bases not matched to a gene: 4.

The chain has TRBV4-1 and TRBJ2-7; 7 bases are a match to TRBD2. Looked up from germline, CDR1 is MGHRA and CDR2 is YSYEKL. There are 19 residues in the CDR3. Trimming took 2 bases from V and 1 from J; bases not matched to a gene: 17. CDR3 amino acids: CASSQTVPGTTPLSYEQYF. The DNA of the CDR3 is TGCGCCAGCAGCCAAACCGTCCCAGGGACTACACCGCTTTCCTACGAGCAGTACTTC.

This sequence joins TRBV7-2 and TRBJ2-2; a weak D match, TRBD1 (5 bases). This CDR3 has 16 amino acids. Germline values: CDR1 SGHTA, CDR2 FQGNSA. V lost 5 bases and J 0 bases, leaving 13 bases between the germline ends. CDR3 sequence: CASSLRSRANTGELFF. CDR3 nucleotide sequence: TGTGCCAGCAGCCTTCGAAGCAGGGCGAACACCGGGGAGCTGTTTTTT. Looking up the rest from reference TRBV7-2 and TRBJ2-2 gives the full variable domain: GAGVSQSPSNKVTEKGKDVELRCDPISGHTALYWYRQSLGQGLEFLIYFQGNSAPDKSGLPSDRFSAERTGGSVSTLTIQRTQQEDSAVYLCASSLRSRANTGELFFGEGSRLTVL.

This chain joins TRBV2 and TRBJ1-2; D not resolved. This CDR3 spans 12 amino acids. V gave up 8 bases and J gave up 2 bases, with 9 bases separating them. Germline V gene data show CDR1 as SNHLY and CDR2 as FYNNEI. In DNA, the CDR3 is TGTGCCAGCGCGGTCCAGAACTATGGCTACACCTTC. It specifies CASAVQNYGYTF.

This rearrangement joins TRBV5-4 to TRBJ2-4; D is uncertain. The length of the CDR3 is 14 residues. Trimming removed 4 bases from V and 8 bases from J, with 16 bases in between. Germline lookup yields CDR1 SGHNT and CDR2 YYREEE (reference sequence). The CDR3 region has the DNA TGTGCCAGCAGCCGATTGCCTGTGGTGGACATTCAGTACTTC. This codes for CASSRLPVVDIQYF.

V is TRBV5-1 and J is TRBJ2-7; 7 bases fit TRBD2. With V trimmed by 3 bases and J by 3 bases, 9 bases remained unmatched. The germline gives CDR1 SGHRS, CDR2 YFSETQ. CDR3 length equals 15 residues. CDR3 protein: CASSSPGTGGYEQYF. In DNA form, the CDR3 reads TGCGCCAGCAGCTCTCCCGGGACGGGGGGCTACGAGCAGTACTTC.

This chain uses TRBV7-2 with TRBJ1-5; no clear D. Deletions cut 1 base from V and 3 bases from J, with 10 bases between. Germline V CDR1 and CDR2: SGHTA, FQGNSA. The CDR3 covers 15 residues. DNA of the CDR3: TGTGCCAGCAGCTTAGACCCGTTTTACAATCAGCCCCAGCATTTT. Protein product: CASSLDPFYNQPQHF. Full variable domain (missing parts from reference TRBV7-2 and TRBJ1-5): GAGVSQSPSNKVTEKGKDVELRCDPISGHTALYWYRQSLGQGLEFLIYFQGNSAPDKSGLPSDRFSAERTGGSVSTLTIQRTQQEDSAVYLCASSLDPFYNQPQHFGDGTRLSIL.